The 21 T cell receptor delta chains given below trace back to one sample, sequenced in a study of γδ T cells in repeated Plasmodium falciparum infection. TCRdb re-processed the multiplex PCR reads using CATT. The sample lists under 65,000 delta-chain clones, around 1.5% seen once, with roughly 15% in the top ten. Flow sorting of PBMC yielded separate Vgamma9/Vdelta2+ and Vdelta2-negative gammadelta T cell populations for bulk repertoire analysis. The sample consisted of gamma-delta T cells from blood. These receptor sequences come from a pool of human donors (malaria-infected and uninfected, not separated).

As to this clone: A read error likely explains why the TCRdb protein, taken from a much larger clone, differs from this DNA's translation at residue 11; the protein shown is translated from the DNA. The V gene is TRDV3, the J gene TRDJ1, with 8 bases aligning to TRDD2. TCRdb leaves out the J gene; it was filled in here by matching the DNA to germline. Germline trimming cut 3 bases from V and 0 bases from J; bases unmatched to any gene: 36. Germline V lookup: CDR1 TVYSNPD, CDR2 GDNSRS (reference sequence). The CDR3 extends over 24 amino acids. CDR3 residues: CAFTALRPSYTRTGIARYTDKLIF. CDR3 DNA sequence: TGTGCCTTCACAGCTCTAAGGCCTTCCTATACACGTACCGGCATTGCTCGGTACACCGATAAACTCATCTTT.

In regard to this clone: TCRdb's protein for this DNA is that of a much larger clone and differs from the translation at residue 12, likely a read error; the protein shown is the DNA translation. This sequence joins TRDV1 and TRDJ1; D possibly corresponds to TRDD3 (6 bases). TCRdb lists no J gene, so it was determined here by aligning the DNA to germline. CDR3 length equals 20 residues. From germline, CDR1 is TSWWSYY and CDR2 QGS. V was trimmed by 0 bases and J by 0 bases, leaving 23 bases between them. DNA for the CDR3: TGTGCTCTTGGGGAACTAGGTCTCTTTACTGGGAGATACGACACCGATAAACTCATCTTT. This gives the protein CALGELGLFTGRYDTDKLIF.

The V gene is TRDV2, the J gene TRDJ3, with 11 bases fitting TRDD3. TCRdb records no J gene; here it was assigned by comparing the DNA to germline. The CDR3 length is 18 residues. The germline V gene has CDR1 GEAIGNYY and CDR2 EKD. The V and J ends lost 4 bases and 2 bases, in that order; junction bases with no gene match: 6. In DNA, the CDR3 is TGTGCCTGTGATCGGGTACTGGGGGATACCTGGGACACCCGACAGATGTTTTTC. It specifies CACDRVLGDTWDTRQMFF.

This clone showed up many times. TCRdb pairs this DNA with a much larger clone's protein that differs at residue 6, likely a read error; the protein shown was translated from the DNA. V is TRDV2 and J is TRDJ1; the match to TRDD3 covers 7 bases. This CDR3 contains 16 residues. The V and J ends lost 4 bases and 5 bases, in that order; junction bases with no gene match: 15. Per germline, CDR1 GEAIGNYY and CDR2 EKD. DNA for the CDR3: TGTGCCTGTGAACCTGTGGCCAAATGGGGGAGAGATAAACTCATCTTT. It is translated as CACEPVAKWGRDKLIF.

To note about this clone: This sequence is one base from a far larger clone and is likely a read error. Other DNA sequences within the sample encode an identical CDR3. V gene TRDV1 combines with J gene TRDJ1; TRDD3 aligns across 13 bases. The J gene, not given by TCRdb, was assigned here from a germline match of the nucleotide sequence. The CDR3 totals 23 residues. Germline V gene sequence: CDR1 TSWWSYY, CDR2 QGS. J gave up 2 bases and V 4 bases, and 25 bases lay outside the gene matches. The CDR3 nucleotides read TGTGCTCTTGGGGGGGAAGTTCCTCTATGGTACTGGGGGATACGCAGTATGACCGATAAACTCATCTTT. It translates to CALGGEVPLWYWGIRSMTDKLIF.

This clone was observed a handful of times. TCRdb shows a much larger clone's protein in place of this DNA's translation, and the two differ at residue 17, likely through a read error; the protein shown is translated from the DNA. The V gene call reads TRDV1; no J gene was called; the DNA was not compared with TRDD2, the D call given in the table. CDR3 length equals 19 residues. Germline V lookup: CDR1 TSWWSYY, CDR2 QGS. CDR3 DNA: TGTGCTCTTGGGGTCGCCTTCCCAACAACTAATCCCTACACCGATAAACACATCTTT. Its protein product is CALGVAFPTTNPYTDKHIF.

Details on this clone: TCRdb's listed protein matches a much larger clone and diverges from this DNA's translation at residue 15, likely through a read error; the protein shown comes from the DNA. For the CDR3, the DNA is TGTGCCCAATTATCTATTCGTTCCTACCTACTGGGGGATAGTAGAGCCGATAAACTCATCTTT. This codes for CAQLSIRSYLLGDSRADKLIF. This chain links TRDV3 with TRDJ1, with 11 bases that match TRDD3. The V gene's germline CDR1 is TVYSNPD and CDR2 GDNSRS (reference sequence). This CDR3 contains 21 residues. The J segment lost 3 bases and the V segment lost 5 bases, leaving 29 bases of the junction unmatched.

This clone was seen a few times. A read error is likely here: a far larger clone is one base away. Distinct nucleotide sequences in the sample also encode this CDR3. The chain has TRDV1 and TRDJ1, with D perhaps matching TRDD3 (9 bases). The J gene is not listed in TCRdb, so it was assigned here from a DNA match to germline. The CDR3 is 28 amino acids. Germline assignment: CDR1 TSWWSYY and CDR2 QGS. In DNA, the CDR3 is TGTGCTCTTGGGGAACTAGGGGGTCGGGTCTTCTTTCGGGCTTCCTACGAGCTGGGGGATTTTCGCACCGACAAACTCATCTTT. This codes for CALGELGGRVFFRASYELGDFRTDKLIF.

This clone was seen ten or more times. Given a far larger clone just one base away, this is likely a sequencing read error. Different DNA sequences within this sample yield the same CDR3. The chain carries TRDV2 and TRDJ1; 10 bases align to TRDD3. The germline gives CDR1 GEAIGNYY, CDR2 EKD. There are 18 residues in the CDR3. The CDR3 DNA reads as TGTGCCTGTGACAAGGGGGATACGGCCACATCGCAGACCGATAAGCTCATCTTT. Translating it yields CACDKGDTATSQTDKLIF.

Notes on this clone: The TCRdb record carries a much larger clone's protein, which differs from this DNA's translation at residue 14; a read error is the likely cause, and the protein listed here is the DNA translation. The chain couples TRDV1 to TRDJ1, with D perhaps matching TRDD3 (6 bases). TCRdb records no J gene; here it was assigned by comparing the DNA to germline. The CDR3 runs to 19 residues. CDR1 is TSWWSYY and CDR2 is QGS in the germline V gene. The V end was cut by 2 bases, the J end by 3 bases, with 25 bases between. The CDR3 DNA reads as TGTGCTCTTGGGGAAAGGAGTACACCTACTGGGATGTACGCCGATAAACTCATCTTT. Its protein product is CALGERSTPTGMYADKLIF.

On this clone: TCRdb has a much larger clone's protein, which differs at residue 16 from the translation of this DNA, likely because of a read error; what is shown is the protein translated from the DNA. V gene TRDV1 combines with J gene TRDJ1; TRDD3 matches at 12 bases. The J gene was missing in TCRdb and was found by matching the end of the DNA to germline. CDR3 length: 19 amino acids. From germline, CDR1 is TSWWSYY and CDR2 QGS. The CDR3 coding sequence is TGTGCTCTTGGGATAAGGGGCTACTGGGGGATACAACCCACCGATAGACTCATCTTT. Amino acids: CALGIRGYWGIQPTDRLIF.

As regards this clone: The sample has other DNA sequences that encode this CDR3 too. The chain couples TRDV1 to TRDJ1; D is unclear. The J gene is not listed in TCRdb, so it was assigned here from a DNA match to germline. This CDR3 has 15 residues. Trimming cost V 3 bases and J 0 bases, with 11 bases left between them. Germline-derived CDR1 and CDR2 are TSWWSYY and QGS. The CDR3 protein is CALGDTAEYTDKLIF. The CDR3 DNA reads TGTGCTCTTGGGGACACTGCGGAGTACACCGATAAACTCATCTTT.

This clone has only a few counts. A single base is all that separates this from a far larger clone, so a read error is likely. Within the sample, other DNA sequences also encode this same CDR3. The V gene call reads TRDV1; no J gene was called; the table's D call, TRDD3, has no DNA check behind it. The germline gives CDR1 TSWWSYY, CDR2 QGS. The CDR3 runs 20 residues. The CDR3 DNA follows: TGTGCTCTTGGGGATCGGCATAGCGTCCGAGGGAAGGTGGGGAGAGTTAAACTCATCTTC. It codes for CALGDRHSVRGKVGRVKLIF.

Comment on this clone: TCRdb's entry gives the protein of a much larger clone, which mismatches this DNA's translation at residue 7, likely from a read error; the protein reported here is translated from the DNA. V usage is TRDV2 and J usage is TRDJ1; 12 bases match TRDD3. The J gene, not given by TCRdb, was assigned here from a germline match of the nucleotide sequence. Germline loops: CDR1 GEAIGNYY, CDR2 EKD. V shed 0 bases and J 0 bases; nucleotides not matched to a gene: 16. The CDR3 totals 21 residues. The CDR3 loop reads CACDTARGTGGYYPYTDKLIF. CDR3 nucleotides: TGTGCCTGTGACACCGCACGGGGTACTGGGGGATACTATCCGTACACCGATAAACTCATCTTT.

In its sample, this clone is medium-sized. Additional DNA sequences in this sample encode the identical CDR3. The chain recombines TRDV1 with TRDJ1, with D unclear. CDR1 is TSWWSYY, CDR2 QGS, per germline. The CDR3 covers 18 residues. V was trimmed by 0 bases and J by 1 base, leaving 18 bases between them. This CDR3 is CALGELPLRNSGTDKLIF. The CDR3 DNA reads TGTGCTCTTGGGGAACTTCCTCTACGAAACTCGGGCACCGATAAACTCATCTTT.

Remarks on this clone: TCRdb pairs this DNA with a much larger clone's protein that differs at residue 16, likely a read error; the protein shown was translated from the DNA. The rearrangement joins TRDV1 to TRDJ1; possibly TRDD2 or TRDD3 for D (8 bases each). Matching the DNA to germline supplied the J gene, which TCRdb does not give. The germline CDR1 and CDR2 sequences are TSWWSYY and QGS. Trimming left V 2 bases short and J 0 bases short, with 34 bases between. The length of the CDR3 is 23 residues. CDR3 coding DNA: TGTGCTCTTGGGGAATCTTACTTCCTACACTTCAGGTGGGGGATCAGGTACACCGATAAACTCATCTTT. This gives the protein CALGESYFLHFRWGIRYTDKLIF.

Of note for this clone: TCRdb records a much larger clone's protein for this DNA, with a difference at residue 3 that likely arises from a read error; the protein given is the translation of the DNA. The gene calls are TRDV3 and TRDJ1, with TRDD3 matching 13 bases. Trimming removed 4 bases from V and 2 bases from J; junction bases left unmatched: 28. Germline loops: CDR1 TVYSNPD, CDR2 GDNSRS (reference sequence). CDR3 length: 22 amino acids. The CDR3 spells CASRPSRRKILGDTRWTDKLIF. The CDR3 DNA sequence: TGTGCCTCTAGACCTTCCCGGCGGAAGATACTGGGGGATACGCGTTGGACCGATAAACTCATCTTT.

A note on this clone: TCRdb records a much larger clone's protein for this DNA, with a difference at residue 16 that likely arises from a read error; the protein given is the translation of the DNA. The V gene is TRDV1, the J gene TRDJ1; 11 nucleotides match TRDD3. The J gene comes from matching the DNA to germline here; TCRdb lacks it. Germline V lookup: CDR1 TSWWSYY, CDR2 QGS. The CDR3 is made up of 19 amino acids. This CDR3 reads CALGGFDNYVLGDIDELIF. CDR3 bases: TGTGCTCTTGGGGGATTCGATAACTACGTACTGGGGGATATCGATGAACTCATCTTT.

In regard to this clone: The protein held in TCRdb is that of a much larger clone and does not match this DNA's translation at residue 16, likely because of a read error; the protein shown is translated from the DNA. The rearrangement uses TRDV1 and TRDJ1, with 12 bases lining up with TRDD3. The J gene comes from matching the DNA to germline here; TCRdb lacks it. The germline CDR1 and CDR2 sequences are TSWWSYY and QGS. Trimming removed 1 base from V and 0 bases from J; junction bases left unmatched: 24. This CDR3 is 24 amino acids long. CDR3 in DNA: TGTGCTCTTGGGGAACGATTCCCTACGACGGGGTACTGGGGGATACCCCGCGACACCGATAAACTCATCTTT. Its translation is CALGERFPTTGYWGIPRDTDKLIF.

This clone was recorded at least ten times. This rearrangement joins TRDV2 to TRDJ1, with 11 bases aligning to TRDD3. This CDR3 contains 18 residues. Germline CDR1 GEAIGNYY, CDR2 EKD. J was trimmed by 0 bases and V by 3 bases; bases with no gene match: 11. The CDR3, as DNA: TGTGCCTGTGACGCCGTACTGGGGGATAAACGGTACACCGATAAACTCATCTTT. This sequence encodes CACDAVLGDKRYTDKLIF.

To note about this clone: TCRdb assigns this DNA the protein of a much larger clone, which departs from its translation at residue 15; this likely reflects a read error, and the protein shown comes from translating the DNA. The genes are TRDV1 and TRDJ2; the match to TRDD3 covers 12 bases. As TCRdb names no J gene, one was assigned here on the basis of a DNA match to germline. CDR3 length equals 23 residues. Trimming cost V 0 bases and J 0 bases; bases outside gene matches: 17. In germline, CDR1 is TSWWSYY, CDR2 QGS. The CDR3 DNA is TGTGCTCTTGGGGAACTAGGTAGGGAGACCTACTGGGGGATACCCTCTTTGACAGCACAACTCTTCTTT. Encoded protein: CALGELGRETYWGIPSLTAQLFF.